This TCR beta chain was obtained from a study of CD8 T cells in Susac syndrome. CD8+ and CD4+ T cells were negatively isolated; TEMRA cells were FACS-enriched. Regarding this clonotype: No antigen is known for it.

Random-hexamer reverse transcription was applied to about 0.5 to 1 ug RNA. From the immunoSEQ multiplex PCR reads, TCRdb called clonotypes with MiXCR, one entry per CDR3 protein. The sample holds approximately 74,000 distinct CDR3 sequences, 93% seen once. Whole-study results and caveats: By the study's own acknowledgment, its TCR sequencing and HLA analysis included relatively few individuals.

Trimming took off 10 bases at V and 5 bases at J, with 18 bases between the two ends. Germline CDR1 and CDR2: MNHEY and SMNVEV (reference sequence). The CDR3 is 14 residues long. The clonotype comes from a human donor with Susac syndrome. The chain couples TRBV27 to TRBJ2-1, with a possible D match to TRBD2 (7 bases). Source material: CD4+ T cells from PBMCs. CDR3 coding DNA: TGTGCCACTTCCACGGGGGGCTTCAACAATGAGCAGTTCTTC. As protein: CATSTGGFNNEQFF.